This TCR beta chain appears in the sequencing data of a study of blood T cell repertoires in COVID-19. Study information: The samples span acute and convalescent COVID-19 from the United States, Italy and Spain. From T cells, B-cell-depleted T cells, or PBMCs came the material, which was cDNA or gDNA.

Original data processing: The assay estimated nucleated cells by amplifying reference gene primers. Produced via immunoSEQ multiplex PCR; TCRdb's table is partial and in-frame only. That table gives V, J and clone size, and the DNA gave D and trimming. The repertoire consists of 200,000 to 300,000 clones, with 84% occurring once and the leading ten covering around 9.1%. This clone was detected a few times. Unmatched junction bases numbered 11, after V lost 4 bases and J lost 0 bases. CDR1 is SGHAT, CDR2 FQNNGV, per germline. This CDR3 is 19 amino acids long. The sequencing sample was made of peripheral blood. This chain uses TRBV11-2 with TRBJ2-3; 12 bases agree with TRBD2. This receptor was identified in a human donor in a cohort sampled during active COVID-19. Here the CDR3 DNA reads TGTGCCAGCAGCTCCCGACGACCCGGACTAGCGGGAAGCACAGATACGCAGTATTTT. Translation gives CASSSRRPGLAGSTDTQYF.